This T cell receptor (beta chain) was sequenced during a study of cytomegalovirus exposure and HLA in healthy donors (TCRdb year 2017). With respect to the entire study: An earlier analysis of some 550 of the donors reported about 290 Gb of sequence data and 100 million to 130 million unique TCR beta sequences from roughly 180 million T cells. Donor age, sex, ethnicity and CMV serostatus were compiled together with the repertoire data. Of the 300 to 400 genotyped donors, about 80% fell in the genetic ancestry cluster associated with self-reported Caucasian donors. The number of donors typed differed by locus, with 629-630 for A, B, C, DRB1 and DQB1, roughly 520 for DQA1, 600 to 610 for DPA1, and under 490 for DPB1. Every repertoire in the discovery cohort had been generated on one and the same sequencing platform. About 320 gigabases of sequencing data and 80 million or so unique TCR sequences were included in an early release covering over 600 HLA-typed donors. Using immunosequencing, the study profiled T cell repertoires from fewer than 700 subjects and related those repertoires to cytomegalovirus serostatus. Rather than drawing on any new phenotypic data, the later analysis identified candidate immune exposures from TCR beta sequences and the way those sequences occurred across donors. To predict cytomegalovirus infection status, the study combined high-throughput TCR immunosequencing, statistical association of individual TCRs with disease status, and machine learning. A later genetic analysis took genome-wide SNP genotypes for about 65% of the 666 donors and used that subset as a discovery cohort. On average, 235,054 unique TCR beta nucleotide sequences were sequenced per donor among 398 genotyped donors of the cohort, with around 19% of those sequences being non-productive. The study was designed to test whether signatures of past pathogen exposure could be identified by cataloging public T cell receptors. Along with the approximately 670-subject first cohort, a separate validation cohort of around 110 different subjects was used. HLA typing covered class I and class II loci at four-digit resolution. An earlier analysis of roughly 600 of the donors used high-throughput TCR beta sequencing to judge whether each TCR beta V gene segment behaved as functional or pseudogenic. Because of strong linkage in the cohort, roughly five DR-DQ haplotypes were treated as single units for association and clustering. A later analysis re-analyzed previously published TCR beta repertoires from hundreds of donors and added high-resolution HLA genotyping to study TCR occurrence patterns. Results and caveats for the whole study, not just this receptor: The classifier was reported to diagnose cytomegalovirus status with high specificity and sensitivity in both the original cohort and the validation cohort. Because HLA typing was missing for some donors at each locus, association tests included only the typed subset. In the study, approximately 150 TCR beta chains were listed as associated with cytomegalovirus. Only TCR beta chains were sequenced in this cohort, and the absence of alpha or paired-chain data limited detectable features. A cluster of highly shared sequence variants was judged likely to represent a technical artifact of the sequencing pipeline. Compared with equally common non-associated chains, HLA-associated TCR beta chains in a later analysis were more clonally expanded and had lower generation probabilities. A later analysis associated 15,000 to 20,000 TCR beta sequences with specific HLA alleles at a false discovery rate of 0.05. Assigning TCR associations to individual alleles was difficult when HLA alleles, especially DR and DQ, strongly co-occurred. The earlier analysis of some 560 of the donors excluded roughly 17 rarely observed V segments, including chromosome 9 orphons, because counts were too low. Several of the top co-occurrence clusters appeared to be linked to parvovirus B19, influenza, CMV and Epstein-Barr virus, according to a later analysis. Across donors, most TCR sequences were observed very rarely, whereas some public TCRs were present in many individuals. Because the 87-base-pair reads could not distinguish some IMGT-functional V segments, including TRBV6-2 and TRBV6-3, those segments were excluded. Presence/absence analyses assumed roughly uniform sequencing depth across donors, an assumption that may not hold. A few of the identified cytomegalovirus-associated TCR beta chains were confirmed in vitro to be specific for cytomegalovirus antigens. The only immune exposure information available for the cohort was CMV serostatus. In a later analysis, most CMV-associated TCR beta chains were found to appear HLA-restricted, with HLA associations seemingly driven largely by CMV exposure. A later analysis found that TCR association rates varied across HLA loci, with DRB1 alleles showing the most associated TCRs and HLA-C alleles the fewest. A further reported finding was that TCR beta sequences accurately predicted the HLA-A and HLA-B alleles for most subjects in the first cohort. According to the authors, the approach could potentially be generalized to other disease states and immunological phenotypes. V-gene and J-gene trimming of TCR beta chains was associated with a missense DCLRE1C variant in a later genetic analysis, and the association was replicated in an independent cohort. In a later genetic analysis, fewer N-insertions in productive TCRs were reported among donors in an Asian-associated ancestry cluster than the roughly 640-donor mean. Correlated functional status among segregating V segments might reflect linkage disequilibrium, but an unknown experimental factor could not be ruled out. In an earlier analysis of some 500 of the donors, most TCR beta V segments appeared in productive rearrangements about 90% or about 30% of the time, broadly matching IMGT annotations.

A few counts support this clone. Its cognate antigen has yet to be identified. There are no base qualities to consult, and no much larger clone falls within one base. Library method: the immunoSEQ multiplex PCR assay. A mixture of 60 forward primers for TCR Vbeta segments and 13 reverse primers for TCR Jbeta segments was used in the multiplex PCR. Amplification of the CDR3 region of rearranged TCR beta genes was performed with a multiplex PCR assay on genomic DNA. On the Illumina HiSeq System, the amplified TCR beta libraries were sequenced as 87-base-pair reads. The paper's data handling went like this. Across the 640 or so repertoires, a later analysis counted some 80 million unique TCR beta chains, about 10 million of which were shared by at least two donors. Raw reads were error-corrected and collapsed into unique sequences with a nearest-neighbor algorithm that merged closely related sequences to remove PCR and sequencing errors. To assign V, D and J gene segments, CDR3 sequences were aligned to IMGT reference sequences. For a sequence to be retained, a match of at least six nucleotides to both a V gene segment and a J gene segment was required. Rearrangements were called productive when the CDR3 lacked stop codons and stayed in frame with V and J; all others were non-productive. CDR3 was defined by IMGT convention, running from the second conserved V-encoded cysteine to the conserved J-encoded phenylalanine. The earlier analysis of a few hundred of the donors excluded any sequence lacking an unambiguous match to a single V gene segment. In an earlier analysis of 587 of the donors, V segments were called functional above 56.7% productive rearrangements and were called segregating when the between-donor standard deviation exceeded 5%. A statistical classification framework was built for diagnosing cytomegalovirus status from the catalog of TCR beta chain sequences. In a later analysis, TCR nucleotide sequences were compared against IMGT/GENE-DB human TR gene sequences so that V and J genes could be assigned. Using the TCRdist pipeline, a later analysis assigned CDR3 sequences along with most-parsimonious VDJ recombination scenarios. In a later analysis, each TCR beta chain was defined by its CDR3 amino acid sequence together with its V-gene family, and reads lacking a unique V-gene family were excluded. In a later analysis, 550 to 650 highly shared, low-generation-probability nucleotide sequences were removed to address suspected cross-contamination and a sequencing artifact. A later analysis calculated a clonal expansion index for each public chain from normalized within-repertoire ranks of inferred template counts. Generation probabilities in a later analysis came from a VDJ recombination model fitted to out-of-frame rearrangements, and those results were checked against IGoR. In a later analysis, TCR-TCR, TCR-HLA and TCR-CMV co-occurrence was scored with hypergeometric tests, and a repertoire-size bias correction was applied to TCR pairs. False discovery rates were estimated in a later analysis by permuting HLA or CMV assignments 20 times. In a later analysis, co-occurring TCRs were grouped using DBSCAN, and TCRdist sequence similarity was added for clustering within HLA-allele-positive subsets. For co-occurrence clustering, repertoires with fewer than 30,000 or more than 120,000 public chains were excluded, along with roughly 5 repertoires with anomalous nucleotide sharing. This immuneACCESS table, as held by TCRdb, lists in-frame sequences with V and J called but not all clones. Of the missing ones, under half trace to an unresolved V gene in checked studies; the others have no known cause. For V, J and clone size, that table is used; D and trimming come from the DNA. For this sample there are about 150,000 clones; 65% to 85% appear just once. Over 3% of the sample is taken by the ten largest.

CDR1 and CDR2, looked up from the germline V gene, are LGHNT and FRNRAP. The junction carries 6 bases between V and J, which are trimmed by 3 bases and 9 bases respectively. CDR3 length: 11 amino acids, cysteine to phenylalanine. CDR3 DNA is the only sequence kept; it has 33 bases, read in frame from the first base. The cohort consisted of hundreds of healthy bone marrow donors. At the time of sampling, all cohort members were nominally healthy, though unrecorded immune exposures were likely present. The donor tested CMV seropositive and was one of the 289 seropositive cohort members. A peripheral blood sample was collected from each donor, and TCR beta sequencing was performed on peripheral blood mononuclear cells. The Qiagen DNeasy Blood Extraction Kit was used to extract genomic DNA from the blood cell samples.

This chain joins TRBV12-5 to TRBJ2-1, and the D gene may be TRBD2, 5 bases matching. Sequencing used PBMCs. This clonotype originated in a woman aged 45 to 65 in good health and CMV-seropositive. The CDR3 reads CASGLSGEQFF. The DNA sequence is TGTGCTAGTGGTTTAAGCGGTGAGCAGTTCTTC.